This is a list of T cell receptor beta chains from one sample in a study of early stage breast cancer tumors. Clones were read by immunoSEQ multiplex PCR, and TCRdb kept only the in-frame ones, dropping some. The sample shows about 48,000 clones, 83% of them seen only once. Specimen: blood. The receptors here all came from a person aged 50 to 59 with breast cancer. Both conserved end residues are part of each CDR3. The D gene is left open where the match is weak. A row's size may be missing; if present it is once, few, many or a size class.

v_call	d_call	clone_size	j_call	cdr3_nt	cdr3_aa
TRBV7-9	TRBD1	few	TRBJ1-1	TGTGCCAGCAGCCCGGGACAGGGTTATTCGATGGAAGCTTTCTTT	CASSPGQGYSMEAFF
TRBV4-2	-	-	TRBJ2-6	TGTGCCAGCAGCCAAGATAGCAGCTCTGGGGCCAACGTCCTGACTTTC	CASSQDSSSGANVLTF
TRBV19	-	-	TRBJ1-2	TGTGCCAGTAGTATATCATATCTTACGCTTTCGGAAAGTAACTATGGCTACACCTTC	CASSISYLTLSESNYGYTF
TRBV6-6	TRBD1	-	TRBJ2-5	TGTGCCAGCAGTTCCCGACAGGGGGTCAGCCAAGAGACCCAGTACTTC	CASSSRQGVSQETQYF
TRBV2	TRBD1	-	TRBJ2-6	TGTGCCAGCAGTCGGACAGGGATCTCTGGGGCCAACGTCCTGACTTTC	CASSRTGISGANVLTF
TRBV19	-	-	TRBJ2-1	TGTGCCAGTAGTCCAGGAGACAGCATTGACTCCTACAATGAGCAGTTCTTC	CASSPGDSIDSYNEQFF
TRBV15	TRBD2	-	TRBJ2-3	TGTGCCACCAGCAGAGTTTCGGGGGGTGGCGGGGGCACAGATACGCAGTATTTT	CATSRVSGGGGGTDTQYF
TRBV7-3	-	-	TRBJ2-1	TGTGCCAGCAGCCCATCCGGGAACAATGAGCAGTTCTTC	CASSPSGNNEQFF
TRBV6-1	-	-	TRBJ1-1	TGTGCCAGCAACCCGCCAGGGCCGAACACTGAAGCTTTCTTT	CASNPPGPNTEAFF
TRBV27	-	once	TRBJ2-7	TGTGCCAGCAGTTTAAGGTACCAGGGTCCCTACGAGCAGTACTTC	CASSLRYQGPYEQYF
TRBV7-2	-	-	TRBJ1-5	TGTGCCAGCAGCTTAGTGGAGGGTGGCAATCAGCCCCAGCATTTT	CASSLVEGGNQPQHF
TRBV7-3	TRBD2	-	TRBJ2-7	TGTGCCAGCAGCTTAAAACTAGCGGGAGCGGACGAGCAGTACTTC	CASSLKLAGADEQYF
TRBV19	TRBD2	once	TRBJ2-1	TGTGCCAGTAGTATTCTAGCGGGAGGGGACAATGAGCAGTTCTTC	CASSILAGGDNEQFF
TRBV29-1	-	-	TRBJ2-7	TGCAGCGTTGGGACACCTTACGAGCAGTACTTC	CSVGTPYEQYF
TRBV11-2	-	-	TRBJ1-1	TGTGCCAGCAGCTTAGCAGGGCTCACTGAAGCTTTCTTT	CASSLAGLTEAFF
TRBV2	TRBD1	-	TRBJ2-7	TGTGCCAGTAAACGACAGGGTAGAACCTACGAGCAGTACTTC	CASKRQGRTYEQYF
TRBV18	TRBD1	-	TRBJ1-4	TGTGCCAGCTCACCAAGGGCAGGGGGTAATGAAAAACTGTTTTTT	CASSPRAGGNEKLFF
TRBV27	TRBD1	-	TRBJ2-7	TGTGCCAGCAGACTACAGGGGGCTCCCACCTACGAGCAGTACTTC	CASRLQGAPTYEQYF
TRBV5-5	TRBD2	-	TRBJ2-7	TGTGCCAGCAGCCCGTTAGCGGGAATACGCGAGCAGTACTTC	CASSPLAGIREQYF